A selection of T cell receptor beta chains follows, all from one sample in a study of T cells in Graves' hyperthyroidism and ophthalmopathy. One entry per CDR3 protein, called by TCRdb with MiXCR from the multiplex PCR reads. The data show roughly 380,000 distinct CDR3 sequences, roughly 19% seen once. The sequencing sample was made of blood. These receptors came from a woman between 18 and 29 years old with Graves' hyperthyroidism. Each CDR3 is given with its conserved first and last residue. A D gene is named only where the DNA matches it firmly. Expanded clones get a size class; other rows say once, few or many, or leave the size out.

V: TRBV6-1
size: many
D: TRBD2
J: TRBJ2-6
DNA: TGTGCCAGCAGTGAAGCGCGGGGCGGGGGGACGACTGGGGCCAACGTCCTGACTTTC
CDR3: CASSEARGGGTTGANVLTF

V: TRBV19
size: once
D: NA
J: TRBJ2-2
DNA: TGTGCCAGTAGTATTGTGGCCGGGGAGCTGTTTTTT
CDR3: CASSIVAGELFF

V: TRBV5-1
size: many
D: NA
J: TRBJ1-1
DNA: TGCGCCAGCAGCTTGGACATCATGAACACTGAAGCTTTCTTT
CDR3: CASSLDIMNTEAFF

V: TRBV20-1
size: many
D: TRBD1
J: TRBJ1-1
DNA: TGCAGTGCCATCCGGGACAGGCTAAACACTGAAGCTTTCTTT
CDR3: CSAIRDRLNTEAFF

V: TRBV6-5
size: many
D: NA
J: TRBJ1-2
DNA: TGTGCCAGCAGTTATGATAGGTCGGGCCGGGGTGGCTACACCTTC
CDR3: CASSYDRSGRGGYTF

V: TRBV4-1
size: NA
D: NA
J: TRBJ2-7
DNA: TGCGCCAGCAGCCAAGATCTTGGCCTCTACGAGCAGTACTTC
CDR3: CASSQDLGLYEQYF

V: TRBV29-1
size: few
D: TRBD1
J: TRBJ2-2
DNA: TGCAGCGTTTTGGGACAGGAAAACACCGGGGAGCTGTTTTTT
CDR3: CSVLGQENTGELFF

V: TRBV30
size: many
D: NA
J: TRBJ1-6
DNA: TGTGCCTGGAGCCCCGGGGAGGGATCACCCCTCCACTTT
CDR3: CAWSPGEGSPLHF

V: TRBV12-3/TRBV12-4
size: many
D: TRBD1
J: TRBJ1-3
DNA: TGTGCCAGCAGTCCAAGGGACAGGGCTATCTCTGGAAACACCATATATTTT
CDR3: CASSPRDRAISGNTIYF

V: TRBV7-6
size: many
D: NA
J: TRBJ1-1
DNA: TGTGCCAGCAGCCGACGAGGGGGAGCTGAAGCTTTCTTT
CDR3: CASSRRGGAEAFF

V: TRBV10-1
size: many
D: NA
J: TRBJ2-5
DNA: TGCGCCAGCAGCCCGAGCCTACAGGGCGGGGAGACCCAGTACTTC
CDR3: CASSPSLQGGETQYF

V: TRBV6-1
size: many
D: NA
J: TRBJ1-1
DNA: TGTGCCAGCAGTGAGTTTATATCGAACACTGAAGCTTTCTTT
CDR3: CASSEFISNTEAFF

V: TRBV27
size: NA
D: NA
J: TRBJ1-6
DNA: TGTGCCAGCAGTTTATCCCTTTGGGATTCACCCCTCCACTTT
CDR3: CASSLSLWDSPLHF

V: TRBV28
size: many
D: NA
J: TRBJ2-7
DNA: TGTGCCAGCAGTCCCGCCTCCTACGAGCAGTACTTC
CDR3: CASSPASYEQYF

V: TRBV20-1
size: many
D: TRBD1
J: TRBJ1-1
DNA: TGCAGTGCTCGTACCTCAGGGGGTAGGACTGAAGCTTTCTTT
CDR3: CSARTSGGRTEAFF

V: TRBV20-1
size: few
D: NA
J: TRBJ2-5
DNA: TGCAGTGCTAGCCCAGTAAGGGGGATTAGGGGGACCCAGTACTTC
CDR3: CSASPVRGIRGTQYF

V: TRBV5-1
size: many
D: NA
J: TRBJ2-4
DNA: TGCGCCAGCAGCTTGTGGACTGGGAACATTCAGTACTTC
CDR3: CASSLWTGNIQYF

V: TRBV4-1
size: many
D: NA
J: TRBJ2-5
DNA: TGCGCCAGCCGTGGACAGAAACAAGAGACCCAGTACTTC
CDR3: CASRGQKQETQYF

V: TRBV3-1
size: NA
D: TRBD2
J: TRBJ2-5
DNA: TGTGCCAGCAGCTGGGGGGAGGGGAACCAAGAGACCCAGTACTTC
CDR3: CASSWGEGNQETQYF

V: TRBV6-5
size: many
D: NA
J: TRBJ1-1
DNA: TGTGCCAGCAGTTACGAGGGGTCCATGAACACTGAAGCTTTCTTT
CDR3: CASSYEGSMNTEAFF

V: TRBV10-3
size: NA
D: NA
J: TRBJ2-2
DNA: TGTGCCATCAAGGAGGGGGCGACCGGGGAGCTGTTTTTT
CDR3: CAIKEGATGELFF

V: TRBV20-1
size: many
D: NA
J: TRBJ1-3
DNA: TGCAGTGCACCCCACAGGGCTGGAAACACCATATATTTT
CDR3: CSAPHRAGNTIYF

V: TRBV9
size: many
D: NA
J: TRBJ2-5
DNA: TGTGCCAGCACCCTAGGAGGGGGTAACGGGGAGACCCAGTACTTC
CDR3: CASTLGGGNGETQYF

V: TRBV6-5
size: many
D: NA
J: TRBJ2-5
DNA: TGTGCCAGCAGTTACTCGAAAGAGACCCAGTACTTC
CDR3: CASSYSKETQYF

V: TRBV6-1
size: NA
D: TRBD1
J: TRBJ2-5
DNA: TGTGCCAGCAGCCGGGACAGGGGGCTAGAGACCCAGTACTTC
CDR3: CASSRDRGLETQYF

V: TRBV6-5
size: many
D: NA
J: TRBJ2-7
DNA: TGTGCCAGCAGGCGACAGGAGGACTACGAGCAGTACTTC
CDR3: CASRRQEDYEQYF

V: TRBV12-3/TRBV12-4
size: once
D: NA
J: TRBJ1-1
DNA: TGTGCCAGCAGTTCCGGACAGCTCACTGAAGCTTTCTTT
CDR3: CASSSGQLTEAFF

V: TRBV7-9
size: few
D: TRBD1
J: TRBJ2-4
DNA: TGTGCCAGCAGCAGAGACAGGGGGGGGGACATTCAGTACTTC
CDR3: CASSRDRGGDIQYF

V: TRBV20-1
size: many
D: NA
J: TRBJ1-1
DNA: TGCAGTGCTGGCCTGGATATGAACACTGAAGCTTTCTTT
CDR3: CSAGLDMNTEAFF

V: TRBV4-1
size: NA
D: NA
J: TRBJ1-2
DNA: TGCGCCAGCAGCCAAGATTGGGGGGGCACTAACTATGGCTACACCTTC
CDR3: CASSQDWGGTNYGYTF

V: TRBV28
size: many
D: TRBD2
J: TRBJ2-7
DNA: TGTGCCAGCTATAGCGGGGGGGTCTCCTACGAGCAGTACTTC
CDR3: CASYSGGVSYEQYF

V: TRBV24-1
size: many
D: NA
J: TRBJ2-7
DNA: TGTGCCACCAGTGAGGGCCCTTTCTGGGAGCAGTACTTC
CDR3: CATSEGPFWEQYF

V: TRBV12-3/TRBV12-4
size: many
D: NA
J: TRBJ1-1
DNA: TGTGCCAGCAGTCCACAGGGTGAAGCTTTCTTT
CDR3: CASSPQGEAFF

V: TRBV5-1
size: NA
D: NA
J: TRBJ2-2
DNA: TGCGCCAGCAGCGCCGGGACAACGAACACCGGGGAGCTGTTTTTT
CDR3: CASSAGTTNTGELFF

V: TRBV28
size: many
D: NA
J: TRBJ1-2
DNA: TGTGCCAGCAGTTTGGGATCAATTAACTATGGCTACACCTTC
CDR3: CASSLGSINYGYTF

V: TRBV29-1
size: many
D: NA
J: TRBJ1-5
DNA: TGCAGCGTCGGCGACACCTACAATCAGCCCCAGCATTTT
CDR3: CSVGDTYNQPQHF

V: TRBV28
size: NA
D: NA
J: TRBJ1-5
DNA: TGTGCCAGCAGTTTATTGACTCTCAGCAATCAGCCCCAGCATTTT
CDR3: CASSLLTLSNQPQHF

V: TRBV4-1
size: NA
D: NA
J: TRBJ1-5
DNA: TGCGCCAGCAGCCCCACCTTCGGCACGTTCAATCAGCCCCAGCATTTT
CDR3: CASSPTFGTFNQPQHF

V: TRBV27
size: few
D: NA
J: TRBJ1-2
DNA: TGTGCCAGCAGCTTTGGCCCGGACTATGGCTACACCTTC
CDR3: CASSFGPDYGYTF

V: TRBV18
size: NA
D: TRBD1
J: TRBJ1-2
DNA: TGTGCCAGCTCACCAAGACCGGGACAGGGTAACTATGGCTACACCTTC
CDR3: CASSPRPGQGNYGYTF

V: TRBV6-1
size: once
D: NA
J: TRBJ1-1
DNA: TGTGCCAGCAGACCCTCGCCTGGGAGTTTGGTGACTGAAGCTTTCTTT
CDR3: CASRPSPGSLVTEAFF

V: TRBV11-2
size: NA
D: NA
J: TRBJ2-5
DNA: TGTGCCAGCAGCTCTTCAATGAGAGAGACCCAGTACTTC
CDR3: CASSSSMRETQYF

V: TRBV28
size: many
D: NA
J: TRBJ2-7
DNA: TGTGCCAGCAGCCTAACCTCGAGGGGCGAGCAGTACTTC
CDR3: CASSLTSRGEQYF

V: TRBV7-3
size: few
D: NA
J: TRBJ1-5
DNA: TGTGCCAGCAGCTTAACCGTACCGGGCCCACCGGGGGGTTATAGCAATCAGCCCCAGCATTTT
CDR3: CASSLTVPGPPGGYSNQPQHF